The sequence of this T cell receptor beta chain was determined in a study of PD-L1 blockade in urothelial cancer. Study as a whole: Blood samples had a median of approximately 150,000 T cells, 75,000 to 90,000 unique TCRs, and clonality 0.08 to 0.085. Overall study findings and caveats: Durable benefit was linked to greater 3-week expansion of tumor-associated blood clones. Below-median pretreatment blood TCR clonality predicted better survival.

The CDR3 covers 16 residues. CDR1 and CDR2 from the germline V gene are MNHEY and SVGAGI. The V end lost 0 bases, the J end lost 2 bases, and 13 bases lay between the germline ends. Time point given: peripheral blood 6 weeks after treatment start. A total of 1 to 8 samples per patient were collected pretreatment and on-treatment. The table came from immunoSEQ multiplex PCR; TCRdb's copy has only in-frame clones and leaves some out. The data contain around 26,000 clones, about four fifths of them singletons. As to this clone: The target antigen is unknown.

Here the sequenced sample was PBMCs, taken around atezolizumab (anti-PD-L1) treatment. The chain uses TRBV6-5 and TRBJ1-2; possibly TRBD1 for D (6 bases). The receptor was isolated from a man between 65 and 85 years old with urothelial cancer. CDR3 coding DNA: TGTGCCAGCAGTTACTCCGACAGGTGGGGAAACTATGGCTACACCTTC. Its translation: CASSYSDRWGNYGYTF.